Listed below are T cell receptor beta chains from one sample, sequenced in a study of blood T cells in healthy people across ages. TCRdb re-called the 5' RACE reads with MiXCR, one entry per CDR3 protein. The data show approximately 1.5 million distinct CDR3 sequences, with about 35% seen just once and approximately 11% held by the top ten. The source material was blood. The receptors here all came from a young woman in good health. Each CDR3 is given with its conserved first and last residue. D genes are given only for firm matches. Clone sizes are given selectively: once, few, many, or a class where the clone is expanded.

J,size,D,V,CDR3,DNA
TRBJ2-5,NA,NA,TRBV5-1,CASSPSGTPGETQYF,TGCGCCAGCAGCCCTTCGGGTACTCCCGGGGAGACCCAGTACTTC
TRBJ2-5,few,NA,TRBV5-1,CASSLWGRVTPETQYF,TGCGCCAGCAGCTTGTGGGGTCGAGTCACCCCGGAGACCCAGTACTTC
TRBJ1-5,few,TRBD1,TRBV12-3/TRBV12-4,CASSAEQGAYQPQHF,TGTGCCAGCAGTGCAGAACAGGGGGCCTATCAGCCCCAGCATTTT
TRBJ2-3,few,NA,TRBV14,CASSQVGGTLQDTQYF,TGTGCCAGCAGCCAAGTGGGCGGGACCCTGCAAGATACGCAGTATTTT
TRBJ2-7,NA,NA,TRBV6-2/TRBV6-3,CASTRAHLSYVQYF,TGTGCCAGCACTCGAGCACATCTTTCCTACGTGCAGTACTTC
TRBJ2-1,NA,TRBD2,TRBV9,CASSVQSGRVNEQFF,TGTGCCAGCAGCGTCCAGAGCGGGAGGGTAAATGAGCAGTTCTTC
TRBJ1-1,few,NA,TRBV7-2,CASSLGTGGAFF,TGTGCCAGCAGCTTAGGGACTGGGGGGGCTTTCTTT
TRBJ1-6,NA,TRBD1,TRBV6-1,CASSEYRGSPLSPLHF,TGTGCCAGCAGTGAATACAGGGGGTCGCCCCTTTCACCCCTCCACTTT
TRBJ2-1,few,TRBD2,TRBV3-1,CASSHRAGGPVNEQFF,TGTGCCAGCAGCCATAGAGCGGGAGGGCCGGTCAATGAGCAGTTCTTC
TRBJ2-1,few,TRBD2,TRBV27,CAVGGTSGFF,TGTGCCGTTGGGGGGACTAGCGGGTTCTTC
TRBJ2-1,NA,NA,TRBV5-3,CVRKAASDGGDEQFF,TGTGTCAGAAAGGCGGCGTCGGACGGGGGCGATGAGCAGTTCTTC
TRBJ2-7,many,NA,TRBV5-1,CASSYPGRYEQYF,TGCGCCAGCAGCTACCCGGGGCGGTACGAGCAGTACTTC
TRBJ1-1,few,TRBD1,TRBV7-2,CASSYRTGWNTEAFF,TGTGCCAGCAGCTACCGGACAGGGTGGAACACTGAAGCTTTCTTT
TRBJ2-5,NA,TRBD2,TRBV20-1,CSARSSGGAEETQYF,TGCAGTGCGAGATCTAGCGGGGGGGCTGAGGAGACCCAGTACTTC
TRBJ2-7,NA,NA,TRBV7-2,CASSLVGGDVQYF,TGTGCCAGCAGCTTAGTTGGCGGGGACGTGCAGTACTTC
TRBJ2-3,NA,NA,TRBV15,CTTSSQGTDTQYF,TGTACCACCAGCAGCCAGGGCACAGATACGCAGTATTTT
TRBJ1-2,few,TRBD1,TRBV6-6,CASRPGQSHYGYTF,TGTGCCAGCAGACCGGGACAGTCGCATTATGGCTACACCTTC
TRBJ2-7,NA,TRBD2,TRBV13,CASSSVTSGRPPDLHEQYF,TGTGCCAGCAGCTCGGTGACTAGCGGGAGGCCCCCCGATCTCCACGAGCAGTACTTC
TRBJ1-4,few,NA,TRBV20-1,CSAISQGANEKLFF,TGCAGTGCAATTTCACAGGGAGCTAATGAAAAACTGTTTTTT
TRBJ2-3,NA,TRBD2,TRBV20-1,CSARPMLLAGSADTQYF,TGCAGTGCTAGACCTATGTTACTAGCGGGAAGCGCAGATACGCAGTATTTT
TRBJ1-2,NA,TRBD1,TRBV6-1,CASSGRTGGVRISGYTF,TGTGCCAGCAGTGGACGGACAGGGGGAGTCAGAATCTCCGGCTACACCTTC
TRBJ2-5,NA,NA,TRBV20-1,CSARGKNQETQYF,TGCAGTGCTAGGGGGAAGAACCAAGAGACCCAGTACTTC
TRBJ2-5,NA,NA,TRBV20-1,CSANTGETQYF,TGCAGTGCTAACACAGGAGAGACCCAGTACTTC